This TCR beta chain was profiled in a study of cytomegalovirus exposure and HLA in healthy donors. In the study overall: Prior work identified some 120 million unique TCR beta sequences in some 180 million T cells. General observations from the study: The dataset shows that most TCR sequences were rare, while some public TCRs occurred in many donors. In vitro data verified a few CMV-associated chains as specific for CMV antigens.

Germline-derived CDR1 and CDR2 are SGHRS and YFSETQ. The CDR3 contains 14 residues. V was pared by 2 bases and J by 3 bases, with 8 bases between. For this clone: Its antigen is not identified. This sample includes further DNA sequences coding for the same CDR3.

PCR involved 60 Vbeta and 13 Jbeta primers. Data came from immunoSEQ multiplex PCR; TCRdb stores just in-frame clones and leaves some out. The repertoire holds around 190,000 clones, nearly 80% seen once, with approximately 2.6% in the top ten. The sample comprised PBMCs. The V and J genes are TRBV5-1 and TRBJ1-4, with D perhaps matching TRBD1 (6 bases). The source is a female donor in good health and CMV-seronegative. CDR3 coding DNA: TGCGCCAGCAGCTTACAGGGTGCTAATGAAAAACTGTTTTTT. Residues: CASSLQGANEKLFF.